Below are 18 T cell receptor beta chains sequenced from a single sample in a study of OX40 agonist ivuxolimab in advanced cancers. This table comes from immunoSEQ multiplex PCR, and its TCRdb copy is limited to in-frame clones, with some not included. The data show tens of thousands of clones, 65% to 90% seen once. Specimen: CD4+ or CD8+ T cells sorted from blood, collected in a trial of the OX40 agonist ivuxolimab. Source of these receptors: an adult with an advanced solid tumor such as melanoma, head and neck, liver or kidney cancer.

CDR3 nucleotides: TGTGCCAGCAGAGGTTCAGGATTGGCTGAAGCTTTCTTT. Amino acid sequence: CASRGSGLAEAFF. The rearrangement links TRBV6-5 to TRBJ1-1; D unclear. Germline V CDR1 and CDR2: MNHEY, SVGAGI. This CDR3 spans 13 amino acids. Trimming removed 6 bases at V and 6 bases at J, with 14 bases between.

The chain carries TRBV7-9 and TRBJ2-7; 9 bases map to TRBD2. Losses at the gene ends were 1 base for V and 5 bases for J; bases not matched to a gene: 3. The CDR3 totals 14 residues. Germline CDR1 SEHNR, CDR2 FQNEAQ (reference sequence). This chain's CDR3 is CASSLGLAADEQYF. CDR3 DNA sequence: TGTGCCAGCAGCTTAGGACTAGCGGCTGACGAGCAGTACTTC. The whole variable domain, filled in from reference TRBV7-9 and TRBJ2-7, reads DTGVSQNPRHKITKRGQNVTFRCDPISEHNRLYWYRQTLGQGPEFLTYFQNEAQLEKSRLLSDRFSAERPKGSFSTLEIQRTEQGDSAMYLCASSLGLAADEQYFGPGTRLTVT.

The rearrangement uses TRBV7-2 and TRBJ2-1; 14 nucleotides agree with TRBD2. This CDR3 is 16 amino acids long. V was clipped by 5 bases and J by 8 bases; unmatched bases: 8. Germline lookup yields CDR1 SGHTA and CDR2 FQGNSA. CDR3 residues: CASSHRLAGGPDEQFF. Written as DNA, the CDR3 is TGTGCCAGCAGCCACCGACTAGCGGGAGGGCCGGATGAGCAGTTCTTC. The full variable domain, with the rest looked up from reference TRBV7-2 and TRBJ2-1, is GAGVSQSPSNKVTEKGKDVELRCDPISGHTALYWYRQSLGQGLEFLIYFQGNSAPDKSGLPSDRFSAERTGGSVSTLTIQRTQQEDSAVYLCASSHRLAGGPDEQFFGPGTRLTVL.

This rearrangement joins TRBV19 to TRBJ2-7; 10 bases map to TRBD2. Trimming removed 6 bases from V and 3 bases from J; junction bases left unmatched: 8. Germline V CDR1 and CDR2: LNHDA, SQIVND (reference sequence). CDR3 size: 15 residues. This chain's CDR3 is CASSSPGTSVYEQYF. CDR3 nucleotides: TGTGCCAGTAGCTCCCCCGGGACTAGCGTCTACGAGCAGTACTTC.

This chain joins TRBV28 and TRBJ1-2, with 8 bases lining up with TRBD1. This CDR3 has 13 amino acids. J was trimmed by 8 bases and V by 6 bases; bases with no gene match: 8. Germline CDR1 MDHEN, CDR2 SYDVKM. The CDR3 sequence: CASRVGQGDGYTF. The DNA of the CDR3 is TGTGCCAGCAGAGTTGGACAGGGAGACGGCTACACCTTC.

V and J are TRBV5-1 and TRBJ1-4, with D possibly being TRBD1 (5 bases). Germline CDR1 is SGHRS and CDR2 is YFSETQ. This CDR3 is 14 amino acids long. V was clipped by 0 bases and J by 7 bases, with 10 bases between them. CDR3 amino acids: CASSLATTGEKLFF. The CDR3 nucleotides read TGCGCCAGCAGCTTGGCGACAACAGGTGAAAAACTGTTTTTT.

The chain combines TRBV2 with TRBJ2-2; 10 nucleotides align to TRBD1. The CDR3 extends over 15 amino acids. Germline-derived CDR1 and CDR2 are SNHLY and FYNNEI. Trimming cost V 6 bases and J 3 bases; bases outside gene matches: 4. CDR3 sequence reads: CASSTGQGHTGELFF. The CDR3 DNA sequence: TGTGCCAGCAGCACGGGACAGGGGCACACCGGGGAGCTGTTTTTT.

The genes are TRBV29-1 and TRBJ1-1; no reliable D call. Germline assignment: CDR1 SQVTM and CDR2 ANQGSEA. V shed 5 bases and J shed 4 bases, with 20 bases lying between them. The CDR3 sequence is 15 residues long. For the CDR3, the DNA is TGCAGCGTTTTTATGGTGGGTAGATGGGGCACTGAAGCTTTCTTT. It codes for CSVFMVGRWGTEAFF.

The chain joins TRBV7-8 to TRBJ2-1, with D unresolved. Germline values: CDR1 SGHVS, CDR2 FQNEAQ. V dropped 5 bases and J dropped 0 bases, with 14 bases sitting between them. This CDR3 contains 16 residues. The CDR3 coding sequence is TGTGCCAGCAGCCGAGGTGGGGAAAGCTCCTACAATGAGCAGTTCTTC. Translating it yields CASSRGGESSYNEQFF. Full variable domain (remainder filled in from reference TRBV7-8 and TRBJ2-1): GAGVSQSPRYKVAKRGQDVALRCDPISGHVSLFWYQQALGQGPEFLTYFQNEAQLDKSGLPSDRFFAERPEGSVSTLKIQRTQQEDSAVYLCASSRGGESSYNEQFFGPGTRLTVL.

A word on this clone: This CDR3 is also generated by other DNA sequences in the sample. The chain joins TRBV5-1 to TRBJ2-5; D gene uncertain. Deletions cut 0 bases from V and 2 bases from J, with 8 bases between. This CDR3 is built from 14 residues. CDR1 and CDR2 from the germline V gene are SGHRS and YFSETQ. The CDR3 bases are TGCGCCAGCAGCTTGGTTGGCGGACAAGAGACCCAGTACTTC. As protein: CASSLVGGQETQYF.

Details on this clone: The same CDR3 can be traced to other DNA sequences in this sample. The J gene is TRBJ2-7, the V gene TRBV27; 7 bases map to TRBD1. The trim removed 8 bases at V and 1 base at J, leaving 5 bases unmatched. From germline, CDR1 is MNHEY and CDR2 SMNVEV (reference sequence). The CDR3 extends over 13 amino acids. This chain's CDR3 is CASRRQGSYEQYF. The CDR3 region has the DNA TGTGCCAGCCGGAGACAGGGTTCCTACGAGCAGTACTTC.

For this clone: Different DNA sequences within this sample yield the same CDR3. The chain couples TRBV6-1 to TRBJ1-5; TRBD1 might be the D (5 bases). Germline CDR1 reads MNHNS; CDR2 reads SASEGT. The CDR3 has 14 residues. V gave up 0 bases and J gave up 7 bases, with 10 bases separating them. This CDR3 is CASSEAGGSQPQHF. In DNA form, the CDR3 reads TGTGCCAGCAGTGAAGCTGGGGGGAGCCAGCCCCAGCATTTT.

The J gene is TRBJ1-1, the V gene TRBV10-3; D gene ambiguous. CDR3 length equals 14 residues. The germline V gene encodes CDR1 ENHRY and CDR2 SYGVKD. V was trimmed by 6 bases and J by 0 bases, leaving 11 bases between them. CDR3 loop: CAIRETLMNTEAFF. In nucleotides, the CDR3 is TGTGCCATCAGGGAGACTCTCATGAACACTGAAGCTTTCTTT.

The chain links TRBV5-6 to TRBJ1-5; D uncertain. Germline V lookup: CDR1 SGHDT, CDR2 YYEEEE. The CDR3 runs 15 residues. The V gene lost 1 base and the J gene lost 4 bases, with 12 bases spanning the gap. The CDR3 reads CASSLSAPVNQPQHF. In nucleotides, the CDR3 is TGTGCCAGCAGCTTGTCTGCGCCGGTTAATCAGCCCCAGCATTTT. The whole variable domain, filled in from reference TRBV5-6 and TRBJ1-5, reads DAGVTQSPTHLIKTRGQQVTLRCSPKSGHDTVSWYQQALGQGPQFIFQYYEEEERQRGNFPDRFSGHQFPNYSSELNVNALLLGDSALYLCASSLSAPVNQPQHFGDGTRLSIL.

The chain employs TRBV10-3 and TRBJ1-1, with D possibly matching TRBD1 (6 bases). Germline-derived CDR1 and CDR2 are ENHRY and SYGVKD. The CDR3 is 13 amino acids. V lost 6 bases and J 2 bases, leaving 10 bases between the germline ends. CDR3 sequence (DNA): TGTGCCATCAGAGGGACAACAAACACTGAAGCTTTCTTT. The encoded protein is CAIRGTTNTEAFF.

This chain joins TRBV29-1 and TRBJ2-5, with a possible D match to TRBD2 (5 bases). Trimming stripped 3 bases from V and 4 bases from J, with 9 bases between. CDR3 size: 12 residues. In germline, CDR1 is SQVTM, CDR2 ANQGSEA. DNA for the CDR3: TGCAGCGTTGAGGGCCGGGGAGAGACCCAGTACTTC. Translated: CSVEGRGETQYF.

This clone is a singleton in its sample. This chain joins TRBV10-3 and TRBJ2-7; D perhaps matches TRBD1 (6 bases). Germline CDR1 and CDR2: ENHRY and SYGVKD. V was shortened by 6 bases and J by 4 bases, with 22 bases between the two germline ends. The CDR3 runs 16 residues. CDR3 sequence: CAISGPAGTNRYEQYF. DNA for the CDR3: TGTGCCATCAGCGGCCCCGCAGGGACAAACCGATACGAGCAGTACTTC.

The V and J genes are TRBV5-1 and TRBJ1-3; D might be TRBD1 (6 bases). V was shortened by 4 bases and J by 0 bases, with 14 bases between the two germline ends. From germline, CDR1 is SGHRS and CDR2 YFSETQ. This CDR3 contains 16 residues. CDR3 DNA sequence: TGCGCCAGCAGCCAGCGGGACACTGACTCTGGAAACACCATATATTTT. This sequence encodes CASSQRDTDSGNTIYF.